A selection of T cell receptor beta chains follows, all from one sample in a study of T cells in Graves' hyperthyroidism and ophthalmopathy. TCRdb independently ran MiXCR on the multiplex PCR reads; one entry per CDR3 protein. Of about 260,000 distinct CDR3 sequences listed, approximately 26% are singletons. Sequencing used blood. The receptor set was obtained from a man aged 35 to 55 with Graves' hyperthyroidism that later progressed to Graves' ophthalmopathy. CDR3s include the opening cysteine and the closing phenylalanine or tryptophan. D genes are given only for firm matches. Rows may omit the clone size; those that give it use once, few, many or a size class.

NA	TRBD2	TRBV2	TRBJ2-2	TGTGCCAGCAGCCAGGGGCCGGGAGGGCCGAACACCGGGGAGCTGTTTTTT	CASSQGPGGPNTGELFF
many	NA	TRBV12-3/TRBV12-4	TRBJ1-1	TGTGCCAGCAGTTTAGCCGGTTCCGGGAGGGGGGAGGCTTTCTTT	CASSLAGSGRGEAFF
many	NA	TRBV19	TRBJ2-7	TGTGCCAGTAGTATCCAAGGGGGGGATTCCTACGAGCAGTACTTC	CASSIQGGDSYEQYF
many	TRBD1	TRBV10-3	TRBJ1-1	TGTGCCATCAGTCTAGGACAGGGGGCGGGCACTGAAGCTTTCTTT	CAISLGQGAGTEAFF
many	TRBD1	TRBV19	TRBJ2-7	TGTGCCAGTAGGACAACCGGGACAGGGGGCTACGAGCAGTACTTC	CASRTTGTGGYEQYF
many	NA	TRBV2	TRBJ2-7	TGTGCCAGCACCGAAGAGGGGGAGGGGGAGCAGTACTTC	CASTEEGEGEQYF
many	TRBD2	TRBV19	TRBJ2-7	TGTGCCAGTAGTCCCGGGAGCGGGAGCTCCTACGAGCAGTACTTC	CASSPGSGSSYEQYF
many	NA	TRBV12-3/TRBV12-4	TRBJ1-1	TGTGCCAGCAGCCTGCAGTTCGCCATAGGCACTGAAGCTTTCTTT	CASSLQFAIGTEAFF
NA	TRBD2	TRBV5-1	TRBJ2-7	TGCGCCAGCAGCTTGGAAGCGGGGCCCGCTCTCGAGCAGTACTTC	CASSLEAGPALEQYF
many	NA	TRBV14	TRBJ1-2	TGTGCCAGCAGCCAAGTAAATCTGGATGGCTACACCTTC	CASSQVNLDGYTF
many	NA	TRBV30	TRBJ1-2	TGTGCCTGGAACCGGGACACCTTTGACTATGGCTACACCTTC	CAWNRDTFDYGYTF
many	NA	TRBV7-9	TRBJ2-7	TGTGCCAGCAGCTTAGCGCGGGCAGGCGAGCAGTACTTC	CASSLARAGEQYF
NA	NA	TRBV7-8	TRBJ2-7	TGTGCCAGCACCTTCCAGTGGAGGTCCTACGAGCAGTACTTC	CASTFQWRSYEQYF
many	NA	TRBV6-5	TRBJ2-5	TGTGCCAGCAGAGCCTCAGGGGAAGAGACCCAGTACTTC	CASRASGEETQYF
many	TRBD2	TRBV7-6	TRBJ2-7	TGTGCCAGCAGCATGCGGGAGGCTCTTCGGTACTTC	CASSMREALRYF
many	NA	TRBV19	TRBJ1-2	TGTGCCAGTAGTGGTGGGACGCTCCCCCATCTACTCTATGGCTACACCTTC	CASSGGTLPHLLYGYTF
many	TRBD2	TRBV9	TRBJ2-5	TGTGCCAGCAGCGGAGGGACTAGCGGGGCTCCGAACTTC	CASSGGTSGAPNF
many	NA	TRBV10-3	TRBJ1-2	TGTGCCATCAGTGATACTGGGAATGGCTACACCTTC	CAISDTGNGYTF
many	NA	TRBV7-8	TRBJ2-5	TGTGCCAGCAGCCCAACAGGGAGTATTGGCCCGAGCCAAGAGACCCAGTACTTC	CASSPTGSIGPSQETQYF
few	NA	TRBV12-3/TRBV12-4	TRBJ2-7	TGTGCCAGCAGTTTAATCAGGGGCGGGAGCGCCGAGCAGTACTTC	CASSLIRGGSAEQYF
NA	NA	TRBV18	TRBJ1-1	TGTGCCAGCTCACCAGCGGGAGTAGCATTGGAGACTGAAGCTTTCTTT	CASSPAGVALETEAFF
many	NA	TRBV20-1	TRBJ2-7	TGCAGTGCTAGAGATCCCGGGTCCTACCTCTACGAGCAGTACTTC	CSARDPGSYLYEQYF
NA	NA	TRBV24-1	TRBJ2-5	TGTGCCACCAGTGATGACACGGGATTCGGGGAGACCCAGTACTTC	CATSDDTGFGETQYF
many	TRBD2	TRBV5-1	TRBJ2-2	TGCGCCAGCAGCTGGACTAGCGGGAGCACCGGGGAGCTGTTTTTT	CASSWTSGSTGELFF
many	NA	TRBV20-1	TRBJ2-7	TGCAGTGCGCTGTCGGACAGACCCTACGAGCAGTACTTC	CSALSDRPYEQYF
many	TRBD2	TRBV30	TRBJ2-2	TGTGCCTGGAGTTTTCAGACTAGCCGGATCGGGAACACCGGGGAGCTGTTTTTT	CAWSFQTSRIGNTGELFF
many	NA	TRBV12-3/TRBV12-4	TRBJ2-5	TGTGCCAGCAGCAATCGGCTATTACAAGAGACCCAGTACTTC	CASSNRLLQETQYF